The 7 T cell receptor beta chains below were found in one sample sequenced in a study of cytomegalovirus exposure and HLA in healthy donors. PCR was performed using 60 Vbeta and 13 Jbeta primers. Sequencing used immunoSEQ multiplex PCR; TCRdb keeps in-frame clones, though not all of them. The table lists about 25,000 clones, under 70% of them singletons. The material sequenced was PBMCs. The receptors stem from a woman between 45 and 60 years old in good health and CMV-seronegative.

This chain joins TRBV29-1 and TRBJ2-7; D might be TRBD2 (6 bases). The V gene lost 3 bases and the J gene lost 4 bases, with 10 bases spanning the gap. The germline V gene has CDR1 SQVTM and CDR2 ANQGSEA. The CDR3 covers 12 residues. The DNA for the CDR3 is TGCAGCGTTGACGGTGGGGGGTACGAGCAGTACTTC. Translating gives CSVDGGGYEQYF.

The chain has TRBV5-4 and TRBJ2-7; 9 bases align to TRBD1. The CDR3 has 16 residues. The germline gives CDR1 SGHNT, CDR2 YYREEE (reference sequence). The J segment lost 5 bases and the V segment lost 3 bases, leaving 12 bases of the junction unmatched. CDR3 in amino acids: CASSWGRDRERDEQYF. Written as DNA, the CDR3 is TGTGCCAGCAGCTGGGGCCGGGACAGGGAGAGGGACGAGCAGTACTTC.

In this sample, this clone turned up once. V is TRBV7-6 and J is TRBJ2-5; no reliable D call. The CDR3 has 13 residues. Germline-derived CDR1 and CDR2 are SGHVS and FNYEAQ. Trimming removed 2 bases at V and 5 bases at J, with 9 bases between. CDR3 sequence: CASSLTPRETQYF. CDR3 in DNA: TGTGCCAGCAGCTTAACCCCTCGGGAGACCCAGTACTTC.

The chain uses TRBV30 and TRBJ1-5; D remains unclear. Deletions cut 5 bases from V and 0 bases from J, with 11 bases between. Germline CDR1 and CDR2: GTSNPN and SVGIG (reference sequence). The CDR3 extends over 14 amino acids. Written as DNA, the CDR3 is TGTGCCTGGGAACCCGTCGGTAGCAATCAGCCCCAGCATTTT. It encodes CAWEPVGSNQPQHF.

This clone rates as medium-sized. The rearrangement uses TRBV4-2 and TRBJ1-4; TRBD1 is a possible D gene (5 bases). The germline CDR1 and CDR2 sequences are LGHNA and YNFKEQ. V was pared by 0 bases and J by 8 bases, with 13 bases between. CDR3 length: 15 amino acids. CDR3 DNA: TGTGCCAGCAGCCAAGAGGTAGGGGCCGAGGAAAAACTGTTTTTT. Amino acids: CASSQEVGAEEKLFF.

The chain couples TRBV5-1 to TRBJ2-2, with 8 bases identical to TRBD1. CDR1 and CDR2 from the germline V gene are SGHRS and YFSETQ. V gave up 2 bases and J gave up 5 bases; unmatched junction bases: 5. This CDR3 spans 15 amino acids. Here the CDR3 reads CASSFDRGPTGELFF. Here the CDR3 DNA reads TGCGCCAGCAGCTTTGACAGGGGACCGACCGGGGAGCTGTTTTTT.

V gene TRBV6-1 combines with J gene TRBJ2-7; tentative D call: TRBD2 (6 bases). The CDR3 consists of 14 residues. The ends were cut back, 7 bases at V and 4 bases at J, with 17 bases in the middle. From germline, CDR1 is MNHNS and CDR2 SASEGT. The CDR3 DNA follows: TGTGCCAGCATTCACAGCCCCGGGAGATACGAGCAGTACTTC. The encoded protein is CASIHSPGRYEQYF.